The table lists the clone carrying this T cell receptor (beta chain) with a few counts. Its antigen is currently unknown. 13 Jbeta primers and 60 Vbeta primers were used for the PCR. Under the authors' procedure: Unique TCR beta chains numbered around 75 million in a later analysis, with around 10 million shared. Data came from immunoSEQ multiplex PCR; TCRdb stores just in-frame clones and leaves some out. The D gene and trimming were derived from the DNA, and the V and J assignments and clone size from that table. The top ten clones hold 1.1% to 1.5% of a sample with some 140,000 clones, approximately 77% of them seen once. The sample comes from a study of cytomegalovirus exposure and HLA in healthy donors. Findings of the study overall: Immune exposure information comprised only CMV serostatus. The presence/absence work took it that sequencing depth was about the same across donors.

J lost 5 bases, V lost 5 bases, and 4 bases had no gene match. The germline V gene encodes CDR1 MNHEY and CDR2 SVGAGI. The CDR3 covers 13 residues. The source material was PBMCs. This TCR was sampled from a woman in her 40s in good health and CMV-seronegative. The chain has TRBV6-5 and TRBJ2-5, with TRBD1 matching over 8 bases. In DNA form, the CDR3 reads TGTGCCAGCAGTGAGACAGGGGTCGAGACCCAGTACTTC. Amino acids: CASSETGVETQYF.